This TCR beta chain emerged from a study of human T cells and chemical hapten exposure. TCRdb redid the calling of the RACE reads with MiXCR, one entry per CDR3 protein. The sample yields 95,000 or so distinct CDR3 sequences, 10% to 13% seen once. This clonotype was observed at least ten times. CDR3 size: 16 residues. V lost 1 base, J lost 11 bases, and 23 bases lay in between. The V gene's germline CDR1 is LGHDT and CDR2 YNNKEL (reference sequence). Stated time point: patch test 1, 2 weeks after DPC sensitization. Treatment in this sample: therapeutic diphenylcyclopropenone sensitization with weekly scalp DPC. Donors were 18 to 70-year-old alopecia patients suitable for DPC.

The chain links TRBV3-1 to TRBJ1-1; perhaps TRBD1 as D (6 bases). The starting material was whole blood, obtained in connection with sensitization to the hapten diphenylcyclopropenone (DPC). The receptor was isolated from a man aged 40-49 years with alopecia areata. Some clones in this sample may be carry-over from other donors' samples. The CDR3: CASSQVSGLLGGSAFF. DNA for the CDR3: TGTGCCAGCAGCCAAGTCTCGGGACTTCTAGGGGGTTCGGCTTTCTTT.